The rows below give T cell receptor beta chains drawn from one sample of a study of technical replicates of blood from a few donors. Clones were sequenced by immunoSEQ multiplex PCR, and TCRdb holds only the in-frame ones, with some missing. The data show around 29,000 clones, around nine tenths seen once. The specimen sequenced was PBMCs. All receptors come from a human donor in good health. Some clones in this sample may be carry-over from other donors' samples. Each CDR3 is given with its conserved first and last residue. Each record gives: clone size, J gene, V gene, CDR3 protein. Clone size is not always given. Where it is, it says once, few, many or a class for expanded clones.

>once|TRBJ2-5|TRBV20-1
CSPGTQETQYF
>NA|TRBJ2-7|TRBV6-1
CASSERLAGASEQYF
>NA|TRBJ1-2|TRBV4-1
CASTLSAGTNYGYTF
>NA|TRBJ2-1|TRBV5-1
CASSLGLAGYNEQFF
>NA|TRBJ2-7|TRBV11-1
CASSLTSGRPGSYEQYF
>NA|TRBJ2-5|TRBV30
CAWSVREETQYF
>NA|TRBJ1-1|TRBV29-1
CSVAQTGRSTEAFF
>few|TRBJ1-1|TRBV10-1
CASRPTGNTEAFF
>NA|TRBJ2-5|TRBV5-6
CASAYGVVETQYF
>NA|TRBJ2-1|TRBV5-6
CASIFRGPRSNEQFF
>NA|TRBJ2-7|TRBV19
CASSAGQANSYEQYF
>once|TRBJ1-2|TRBV19
CASSSRTGSRSFYGYTF
>NA|TRBJ2-2|TRBV7-2
CASSLGTSGGARGTGELFF
>NA|TRBJ2-7|TRBV5-1
CASSLVLAGGAYEQYF
>NA|TRBJ1-1|TRBV30
CAWSALEAFF
>once|TRBJ2-7|TRBV7-3
CASSIPERELYEQYF
>NA|TRBJ1-4|TRBV7-9
CASSLDGGNREKLFF
>NA|TRBJ2-3|TRBV18
CASSPVDRGLISTDTQYF
>NA|TRBJ2-2|TRBV20-1
CSATGSGELFF
>NA|TRBJ2-3|TRBV5-1
CASSLDPGTDTQYF
>once|TRBJ2-3|TRBV5-3
CARSLAGTGEDTQYF
>NA|TRBJ1-5|TRBV7-9
CASSLYGSNQPQHF
>NA|TRBJ2-2|TRBV10-3
CAISELGRGTGELFF
>once|TRBJ2-3|TRBV7-3
CASSLTARAWGVRDTQYF
>few|TRBJ2-2|TRBV7-2
CASSLVQGLSSGELFF
>NA|TRBJ1-4|TRBV2
CASSRQGVKEKLFF
>NA|TRBJ1-2|TRBV27
CASSLQGVGGGYTF
>NA|TRBJ2-1|TRBV6-6
CASIMTSGGAEQFF
>NA|TRBJ2-5|TRBV18
CASSPRGETQYF
>NA|TRBJ1-4|TRBV30
CAWGTGAGKLFF
>NA|TRBJ2-7|TRBV5-8
CASRLRDRGPEQYF
>NA|TRBJ1-1|TRBV2
CASSPRGTANTEAFF
>NA|TRBJ2-2|TRBV25-1
CASSEFTRDTGELFF
>once|TRBJ2-3|TRBV5-4
CASSPGLAGLTDTQYF
>NA|TRBJ1-2|TRBV9
CASSVDGGFYGYTF
>NA|TRBJ2-5|TRBV4-1
CASSQEGSGKKTQYF
>NA|TRBJ2-3|TRBV10-3
CAISAAGYTDTQYF
>NA|TRBJ1-1|TRBV30
CAWSDPSTGRSTEAFF
>NA|TRBJ1-1|TRBV5-4
CASSLAGVPTEAFF
>NA|TRBJ2-1|TRBV6-4
CASAGTSGTLDEQFF
>NA|TRBJ2-2|TRBV5-1
CASSLVGRETGELFF
>NA|TRBJ1-5|TRBV27
CASSPDRGNQPQHF
>NA|TRBJ2-5|TRBV19
CASSINLIRGRETQYF
>NA|TRBJ2-3|TRBV7-6
CASSPSGNLRDTQYF
>NA|TRBJ1-3|TRBV4-1
CASSQDPGVGNTIYF
>NA|TRBJ1-4|TRBV5-1
CASSRGQGATWSGEKLFF
>NA|TRBJ2-3|TRBV19
CASSIDLSGSFADTQYF
>NA|TRBJ2-3|TRBV5-6
CASSLAVAVTDTQYF
>NA|TRBJ2-7|TRBV2
CASSNAVGGQGARYEQYF